The next 17 T cell receptor beta chains were all read from a single sample in a study of T cells after yellow fever vaccination (dated by TCRdb to about 2019). Library creation used 5' RACE. Sequencing instrument: Illumina HiSeq 2500. Clones were called with MiXCR by TCRdb after fastp trimmed the public reads at Q25, and only in-frame beta chains were retained. Every distinct CDR3 protein forms one entry, paired with its most common genes and DNA. The sample table shows around 110,000 distinct CDR3 sequences, and approximately 8.4% are seen once. The ten largest clonotypes hold 25% of the sample. Taken with the paper, the label for treatment or condition translates to: live attenuated yellow fever vaccine strain. This sample comprised CD8+ T cells sorted from PBMCs, obtained 45 days after the yellow fever booster vaccination. The receptors come from a man aged 30-40 years who received the YFV17D yellow fever vaccine.

This rearrangement joins TRBV9 to TRBJ2-7; 11 nucleotides align to TRBD1. V was pared by 5 bases and J by 2 bases, with 6 bases of the junction left unmatched. Germline CDR1 reads SGDLS; CDR2 reads YYNGEE. The length of the CDR3 is 15 residues. The CDR3 spells CASSGGTGGTYEQYF. The CDR3 coding sequence is TGTGCCAGCAGTGGGGGGACAGGGGGGACCTACGAGCAGTACTTC.

This clonotype was seen many times. The chain has TRBV29-1 and TRBJ2-5, with D possibly matching TRBD1 (5 bases). CDR3 length: 11 amino acids. The V end lost 8 bases, the J end lost 3 bases, and 10 bases lay between the germline ends. Germline CDR1 is SQVTM and CDR2 is ANQGSEA. Here the CDR3 reads CSSPQEETQYF. In DNA form, the CDR3 reads TGCAGCTCCCCACAGGAAGAGACCCAGTACTTC.

This clonotype was recorded a few times. The rearrangement uses TRBV18 and TRBJ2-1; 9 bases agree with TRBD1. Germline lookup yields CDR1 KGHSH and CDR2 LQKENI. The trim removed 2 bases at V and 8 bases at J, leaving 10 bases unmatched. The CDR3 has 16 residues. This CDR3 reads CASSPKDRGLYDEQFF. The CDR3 bases are TGTGCCAGCTCACCAAAGGACAGGGGATTATATGATGAGCAGTTCTTC. Full variable domain (remainder filled in from reference TRBV18 and TRBJ2-1): NAGVMQNPRHLVRRRGQEARLRCSPMKGHSHVYWYRQLPEEGLKFMVYLQKENIIDESGMPKERFSAEFPKEGPSILRIQQVVRGDSAAYFCASSPKDRGLYDEQFFGPGTRLTVL.

Regarding this clonotype: This may arise from a read error, as a much more abundant clone is one base away. The chain is built from TRBV9 and TRBJ2-7, with TRBD2 matching 9 bases. The CDR3 length is 14 residues. V lost 4 bases and J lost 1; bases outside the gene matches: 3. CDR1 and CDR2 from the germline V gene are SGDLS and YYNGEE. The CDR3 nucleotides are TGTGCCAGCAGCATAGGACTAGCGTCCTACGAGCAGTACTTC. Its translation is CASSIGLASYEQYF.

This clonotype was counted between two and nine times. The chain is built from TRBV7-9 and TRBJ2-7; a possible D gene is TRBD2 (5 bases). The CDR3 totals 14 residues. CDR1 is SEHNR, CDR2 FQNEAQ, per germline (reference sequence). Trimming pared 4 bases from V and 4 bases from J, leaving 14 bases between. CDR3 amino acids: CASSWAGLAYEQYF. The CDR3 nucleotides read TGTGCCAGCAGCTGGGCGGGCCTAGCTTACGAGCAGTACTTC.

The table lists this clonotype with a few counts. This rearrangement joins TRBV7-2 to TRBJ2-1, with 13 nucleotides matching TRBD2. J was trimmed by 2 bases and V by 5 bases; bases with no gene match: 3. CDR1 is SGHTA, CDR2 FQGNSA, per germline. The CDR3 is 16 amino acids. The CDR3 loop is CASSVGLAGAYNEQFF. CDR3 sequence (DNA): TGTGCCAGCAGCGTAGGACTAGCGGGGGCCTACAATGAGCAGTTCTTC. The full variable domain, rest sourced from reference TRBV7-2 and TRBJ2-1, is GAGVSQSPSNKVTEKGKDVELRCDPISGHTALYWYRQSLGQGLEFLIYFQGNSAPDKSGLPSDRFSAERTGGSVSTLTIQRTQQEDSAVYLCASSVGLAGAYNEQFFGPGTRLTVL.

This clonotype was found many times. J is TRBJ2-2 and V is TRBV24-1; TRBD1 agrees at 10 bases. Trimming took 5 bases from V and 3 from J; bases not matched to a gene: 2. The germline CDR1 and CDR2 sequences are KGHDR and SFDVKD. The CDR3 spans 15 residues. The CDR3 bases are TGTGCCACCAGTGCCGGGACAGGGGACACCGGGGAGCTGTTTTTT. This codes for CATSAGTGDTGELFF.

This clonotype was counted at least ten times. This chain joins TRBV12-3 or TRBV12-4 and TRBJ1-1; D call uncertain. The CDR3 runs 13 residues. Trimming removed 3 bases at V and 4 bases at J, with 9 bases between. The CDR3 is CASSFFESTEAFF. Written as DNA, the CDR3 is TGTGCCAGCAGTTTTTTTGAGAGCACTGAAGCTTTCTTT.

This clonotype was counted at least ten times. This rearrangement joins TRBV16 to TRBJ2-5; 8 nucleotides agree with TRBD2. Germline V lookup: CDR1 KGHSY, CDR2 FQNENV. J was trimmed by 7 bases and V by 8 bases; bases with no gene match: 9. The CDR3 contains 13 residues. This CDR3 is CASYQAGERTQYF. The CDR3, as DNA: TGTGCCAGCTACCAAGCGGGAGAACGGACCCAGTACTTC.

The rearrangement links TRBV5-4 to TRBJ2-1, with unresolved D. V was cut by 2 bases and J by 0 bases, with 6 bases left in between. The germline CDR1 and CDR2 sequences are SGHNT and YYREEE (reference sequence). The CDR3 runs 14 residues. The DNA for the CDR3 is TGTGCCAGCAGCTTATGGGGCTCCTACAATGAGCAGTTCTTC. Encoded protein: CASSLWGSYNEQFF. The whole variable domain, filled in from reference TRBV5-4 and TRBJ2-1, reads ETGVTQSPTHLIKTRGQQVTLRCSSQSGHNTVSWYQQALGQGPQFIFQYYREEENGRGNFPPRFSGLQFPNYSSELNVNALELDDSALYLCASSLWGSYNEQFFGPGTRLTVL.

This clonotype was seen at least ten times. The rearrangement uses TRBV7-9 and TRBJ2-2; D remains unclear. V was shortened by 5 bases and J by 4 bases, with 17 bases between the two germline ends. In germline, CDR1 is SEHNR, CDR2 FQNEAQ (reference sequence). The CDR3 runs 16 residues. CDR3 coding DNA: TGTGCCAGCAGCCCTATCTCGGCAGTTACCACCGGGGAGCTGTTTTTT. Translating gives CASSPISAVTTGELFF. The variable domain in full, with the rest retrieved from reference TRBV7-9 and TRBJ2-2, is DTGVSQNPRHKITKRGQNVTFRCDPISEHNRLYWYRQTLGQGPEFLTYFQNEAQLEKSRLLSDRFSAERPKGSFSTLEIQRTEQGDSAMYLCASSPISAVTTGELFFGEGSRLTVL.

On this clonotype: A much larger clone lies one base from this, so it may be a read error. The CDR3 does not end in the conserved phenylalanine or tryptophan, so this is likely a read error. V is TRBV7-9 and J is TRBJ2-7; TRBD1 agrees at 8 bases. Germline-derived CDR1 and CDR2 are SEHNR and FQNEAQ (reference sequence). The CDR3 contains 15 residues. Trimming at V came to 4 bases and at J to 0 bases, leaving 5 bases not matched to a gene. CDR3 in amino acids: CASSSPTGGSYEQYS. The CDR3 bases are TGTGCCAGCAGCTCACCTACAGGGGGCTCCTACGAGCAGTACTCC.

This clonotype was counted ten times or more. The rearrangement links TRBV20-1 to TRBJ2-7; 9 nucleotides match TRBD1. Germline lookup yields CDR1 DFQATT and CDR2 SNEGSKA (reference sequence). The CDR3 has 16 amino acids. Trimming removed 4 bases from V and 2 bases from J; junction bases left unmatched: 12. The CDR3 sequence is CSAMDRGERGAYEQYF. CDR3 DNA: TGCAGTGCTATGGACAGGGGTGAGCGGGGAGCCTACGAGCAGTACTTC.

This clonotype turned up a few times. The V and J genes are TRBV7-2 and TRBJ2-5; TRBD2 is a possible D gene (6 bases). V was shortened by 1 base and J by 5 bases, with 11 bases between the two germline ends. The length of the CDR3 is 14 residues. Germline lookup yields CDR1 SGHTA and CDR2 FQGNSA. The CDR3 DNA follows: TGTGCCAGCAGCTTAGGATTGGGACTGGAGACCCAGTACTTC. It codes for CASSLGLGLETQYF.

This rearrangement joins TRBV6-6 to TRBJ2-1; TRBD2 aligns across 7 bases. The germline V gene has CDR1 MNHNY and CDR2 SVGAGI (reference sequence). The CDR3 loop spans 12 amino acids. With V trimmed by 9 bases and J by 12 bases, 11 bases remained unmatched. CDR3 amino acids: CASNPRGDGQFF. CDR3 nucleotide sequence: TGTGCCAGTAACCCTCGGGGGGACGGGCAGTTCTTC.

This clonotype was observed at least ten times. The chain has TRBV15 and TRBJ2-2; D ambiguous. The CDR3 covers 13 residues. Germline values: CDR1 LNHNV, CDR2 YYDKDF (reference sequence). Trimming cost V 5 bases and J 0 bases, with 4 bases left between them. The CDR3 nucleotides read TGTGCCACCAGCGACCCGAACACCGGGGAGCTGTTTTTT. This gives the protein CATSDPNTGELFF.

At least ten counts were recorded for this clonotype. In DNA, the CDR3 is TGTGCCAGCAGCTCCGGGACAGCGTCGTACGAGCAGTACTTC. This translates into CASSSGTASYEQYF. This chain links TRBV11-2 with TRBJ2-7; 7 nucleotides match TRBD1. CDR3 length equals 14 residues. V lost 4 bases to trimming and J lost 4 bases; unmatched junction nucleotides: 7. CDR1 is SGHAT and CDR2 is FQNNGV in the germline V gene. Using reference TRBV11-2 and TRBJ2-7 for the parts outside the CDR3, the full variable domain is EAGVAQSPRYKIIEKRQSVAFWCNPISGHATLYWYQQILGQGPKLLIQFQNNGVVDDSQLPKDRFSAERLKGVDSTLKIQPAKLEDSAVYLCASSSGTASYEQYFGPGTRLTVT.